Listed here are 32 T cell receptor beta chains from one sample, sequenced in a study of graft-versus-host responses after intestinal transplantation. Data came from immunoSEQ multiplex PCR; TCRdb stores just in-frame clones and leaves some out. This sample yields 15,000 to 20,000 clones, of which roughly 40% are seen a single time; roughly 2% belongs to the top ten. The sample in question was alloreactive CD4+ T cells from a mixed lymphocyte reaction culture, obtained before transplantation. The subset is: CFSE-low proliferating T cells sorted from approximately six-day pre-transplant mixed lymphocyte reaction (GvH or HvG direction). These TCRs come from a human patient who was an organ donor for intestinal transplantation.

As for this clone: Other DNA sequences in the sample encode the same CDR3. The chain uses TRBV9 and TRBJ2-1, with TRBD2 matching 7 bases. J gave up 3 bases and V 2 bases, and 8 bases lay outside the gene matches. Germline lookup yields CDR1 SGDLS and CDR2 YYNGEE. The CDR3 runs 16 residues. CDR3 in DNA: TGTGCCAGCAGCGTTGGCGGGGGAGGGGTCTACAATGAGCAGTTCTTC. Protein: CASSVGGGGVYNEQFF.

This clone occurred a few times. V usage is TRBV11-2 and J usage is TRBJ2-7; 8 positions match TRBD2. This CDR3 is built from 14 residues. After removal of 3 bases from V and 6 bases from J, the junction contained 7 bases not matched to a gene. CDR1 and CDR2 from the germline V gene are SGHAT and FQNNGV. The CDR3 nucleotides are TGTGCCAGCAGCTTGATCGGGAGGGTGGGCGAGCAGTACTTC. Amino acid sequence: CASSLIGRVGEQYF.

This clone occurred a few times. The V gene is TRBV27, the J gene TRBJ2-2; 13 nucleotides line up with TRBD2. Unmatched junction bases numbered 8, after V lost 7 bases and J lost 3 bases. Germline V lookup: CDR1 MNHEY, CDR2 SMNVEV (reference sequence). The CDR3 totals 17 residues. This CDR3 reads CASTGTSGTFYTGELFF. The CDR3 DNA follows: TGTGCCAGCACCGGGACTAGCGGGACGTTCTACACCGGGGAGCTGTTTTTT.

The chain joins TRBV29-1 to TRBJ1-2; D is perhaps TRBD1 (5 bases). Trimming left V 6 bases short and J 7 bases short, with 12 bases between. Germline V gene lookup returns CDR1 SQVTM and CDR2 ANQGSEA. CDR3 length: 11 residues. CDR3 sequence reads: CSVPDSSGYTF. The DNA for the CDR3 is TGCAGCGTCCCCGACAGTAGTGGCTACACCTTC.

The CDR3 DNA sequence: TGTGCCACTCAAGGGTTCGCCGGGACAAGGGGCACCTACCTCCCGGAGCAGTTCTTC. Its protein is CATQGFAGTRGTYLPEQFF. This chain links TRBV27 with TRBJ2-1; maybe TRBD1 (6 bases). Trimming pared 10 bases from V and 10 bases from J, leaving 38 bases between. Germline V CDR1 and CDR2: MNHEY, SMNVEV (reference sequence). There are 19 residues in the CDR3.

This clone was detected only a few times. In DNA form, the CDR3 reads TGTGCCAGCAGCCGACAGGGTAAGGCTTTCTTT. Its translation is CASSRQGKAFF. The gene calls are TRBV7-2 and TRBJ1-1; 7 positions match TRBD1. Germline CDR1 reads SGHTA; CDR2 reads FQGNSA. The CDR3 spans 11 residues. The V segment lost 5 bases and the J segment 11 bases; nucleotides outside the gene matches: 5.

The V gene is TRBV7-2, the J gene TRBJ2-7; 8 bases line up with TRBD1. With V trimmed by 1 base and J by 0 bases, 11 bases remained unmatched. The CDR3 sequence is 18 residues long. Germline CDR1 reads SGHTA; CDR2 reads FQGNSA. This CDR3 reads CASSLVGQGYLSSYEQYF. CDR3 in DNA: TGTGCCAGCAGCTTAGTTGGACAGGGTTACCTAAGCTCCTACGAGCAGTACTTC.

This clone was observed a few times. This chain joins TRBV10-3 and TRBJ1-4; no definite D call. V shed 2 bases and J shed 5 bases, with 0 bases lying between them. There are 11 residues in the CDR3. The germline CDR1 and CDR2 sequences are ENHRY and SYGVKD. This chain's CDR3 is CAISENEKLFF. CDR3 DNA sequence: TGTGCCATCAGTGAGAATGAAAAACTGTTTTTT.

This clone has just one count. The genes are TRBV5-1 and TRBJ1-3; D is ambiguous. In germline, CDR1 is SGHRS, CDR2 YFSETQ. The V end lost 3 bases, the J end lost 0 bases, and 10 bases lay between the germline ends. This CDR3 is 15 amino acids long. For the CDR3, the DNA is TGCGCCAGCAGCTGGACTGTAGGCTCTGGAAACACCATATATTTT. Protein sequence: CASSWTVGSGNTIYF.

The rearrangement links TRBV27 to TRBJ2-7, with D possibly matching TRBD1 (6 bases). Trimming removed 5 bases at V and 2 bases at J, with 19 bases between. CDR1 and CDR2 from the germline V gene are MNHEY and SMNVEV (reference sequence). The CDR3 is 16 residues long. In DNA form, the CDR3 reads TGTGCCAGCAGTCCCCGGGTATTCAGGGGAACCTACGAGCAGTACTTC. This sequence encodes CASSPRVFRGTYEQYF.

This clone was detected a few times. This chain uses TRBV7-2 with TRBJ2-1; TRBD2 aligns across 7 bases. The CDR3 has 14 residues. Germline lookup yields CDR1 SGHTA and CDR2 FQGNSA. The ends lost 1 base at V and 4 bases at J; junction bases unmatched: 1. The CDR3 is CASSLGAGYNEQFF. The CDR3 DNA is TGTGCCAGCAGCTTAGGAGCGGGATACAATGAGCAGTTCTTC.

The rearrangement uses TRBV19 and TRBJ1-1; D may be TRBD1 (5 bases). CDR3 length: 14 amino acids. Germline V gene sequence: CDR1 LNHDA, CDR2 SQIVND (reference sequence). With 2 bases removed from V and 2 bases from J, the gap between germline ends came to 9 bases. This CDR3 reads CASSISQVNTEAFF. CDR3 nucleotides: TGTGCCAGTAGTATATCACAGGTTAACACTGAAGCTTTCTTT.

CDR3 in amino acids: CASSTHGTSGYPQFF. The CDR3 DNA is TGTGCCAGCAGCACACACGGGACTAGCGGGTATCCGCAGTTCTTC. V and J are TRBV9 and TRBJ2-1; TRBD2 aligns across 12 bases. After removal of 4 bases from V and 12 bases from J, the junction contained 11 bases not matched to a gene. Per the germline V gene, CDR1 is SGDLS and CDR2 is YYNGEE. The CDR3 length is 15 residues. Combining the CDR3 with reference TRBV9 and TRBJ2-1 gives the whole variable domain DSGVTQTPKHLITATGQRVTLRCSPRSGDLSVYWYQQSLDQGLQFLIQYYNGEERAKGNILERFSAQQFPDLHSELNLSSLELGDSALYFCASSTHGTSGYPQFFGPGTRLTVL.

The CDR3 sequence is CAWSVKGTDTQYF. The CDR3 coding sequence is TGTGCCTGGAGTGTGAAGGGTACAGATACGCAGTATTTT. The chain carries TRBV30 and TRBJ2-3; no reliable D call. This CDR3 region has 13 residues. V lost 0 bases and J 3 bases, leaving 7 bases between the germline ends. Germline V gene lookup returns CDR1 GTSNPN and CDR2 SVGIG (reference sequence).

This rearrangement joins TRBV19 to TRBJ2-3, with TRBD2 as a possible D gene (6 bases). Trimming pared 6 bases from V and 3 bases from J, leaving 16 bases between. The CDR3 loop spans 15 amino acids. Germline CDR1 is LNHDA and CDR2 is SQIVND (reference sequence). The CDR3: CASSQLASETDTQYF. The CDR3 DNA reads TGTGCCAGTAGCCAACTAGCATCAGAAACAGATACGCAGTATTTT. Complete variable domain (other parts from reference TRBV19 and TRBJ2-3): DGGITQSPKYLFRKEGQNVTLSCEQNLNHDAMYWYRQDPGQGLRLIYYSQIVNDFQKGDIAEGYSVSREKKESFPLTVTSAQKNPTAFYLCASSQLASETDTQYFGPGTRLTVL.

This rearrangement joins TRBV7-2 to TRBJ2-7, with TRBD2 as a possible D gene (7 bases). There are 14 residues in the CDR3. CDR1 is SGHTA and CDR2 is FQGNSA in the germline V gene. V dropped 6 bases and J dropped 2 bases, with 14 bases sitting between them. For the CDR3, the DNA is TGTGCCAGCAGTCGCCGGGGGGCCGCCTACGAGCAGTACTTC. Its protein product is CASSRRGAAYEQYF.

This clone turned up a few times. The chain has TRBV7-2 and TRBJ2-3; 8 nucleotides match TRBD2. Germline values: CDR1 SGHTA, CDR2 FQGNSA. Trimming removed 0 bases from V and 6 bases from J; junction bases left unmatched: 8. The CDR3 spans 16 residues. CDR3 DNA sequence: TGTGCCAGCAGCTTAGCCGGGAGGGGCGTCGCGGATACGCAGTATTTT. Translating it yields CASSLAGRGVADTQYF.

The CDR3 sequence is CASSQDWSGADTQYF. As DNA, the CDR3 is TGCGCCAGCAGCCAAGATTGGTCAGGGGCAGATACGCAGTATTTT. The V and J genes are TRBV4-3 and TRBJ2-3; possibly TRBD1 for D (6 bases). This CDR3 region has 15 residues. Germline values: CDR1 LGHNA, CDR2 YSLEER. V was trimmed by 0 bases and J by 4 bases, leaving 11 bases between them.

The genes are TRBV6-1 and TRBJ1-1; D might be TRBD1 (5 bases). Germline values: CDR1 MNHNS, CDR2 SASEGT. V lost 7 bases, J lost 11 bases, and 20 bases lay in between. This CDR3 region has 13 residues. CDR3 bases: TGTGCCAGCACCGAAGGGGTAGCGAGGGAGGCTTTCTTT. Translation: CASTEGVAREAFF.

The chain uses TRBV6-5 and TRBJ1-1, with D possibly TRBD1 on 6 matching bases. The CDR3 is 15 amino acids. The germline V gene has CDR1 MNHEY and CDR2 SVGAGI. V dropped 4 bases and J dropped 1 base, with 13 bases sitting between them. The CDR3 DNA reads as TGTGCCAGCAGTTCCACGGACAGATCGAACACTGAAGCTTTCTTT. Encoded protein: CASSSTDRSNTEAFF.

Relative to its sample, this clone is medium-sized. The chain recombines TRBV18 with TRBJ1-4; D not resolved. The V gene's germline CDR1 is KGHSH and CDR2 LQKENI. This CDR3 contains 13 residues. Trimming pared 6 bases from V and 7 bases from J, leaving 12 bases between. The CDR3 reads CASSREDGEKLFF. The CDR3 DNA is TGTGCCAGCTCCCGGGAGGATGGTGAAAAACTGTTTTTT.

This clone was counted a single time. The chain couples TRBV28 to TRBJ2-3; maybe TRBD2 (5 bases). Trimming stripped 5 bases from V and 4 bases from J, with 16 bases between. The CDR3 has 15 amino acids. From germline, CDR1 is MDHEN and CDR2 SYDVKM. CDR3 protein: CASSPPGDPSDTQYF. CDR3 sequence (DNA): TGTGCCAGCAGTCCGCCCGGGGATCCCTCAGATACGCAGTATTTT.

A few counts support this clone. The chain couples TRBV5-1 to TRBJ1-1; a possible D gene is TRBD1 (5 bases). Trimming shortened V by 4 bases and J by 0 bases, and 16 bases separated the two germline ends. CDR3 size: 16 residues. Germline V gene lookup returns CDR1 SGHRS and CDR2 YFSETQ. The CDR3 coding sequence is TGCGCCAGCAGCACTCAGGGTTTAATCATGAACACTGAAGCTTTCTTT. This sequence encodes CASSTQGLIMNTEAFF.

This chain joins TRBV7-6 and TRBJ1-3; TRBD1 is a possible D gene (5 bases). Germline assignment: CDR1 SGHVS and CDR2 FNYEAQ. V gave up 4 bases and J gave up 2 bases, with 12 bases separating them. This CDR3 contains 15 residues. The CDR3 region is CASSSPAGPGNTIYF. The CDR3 nucleotides are TGTGCCAGCAGCTCCCCCGCGGGGCCTGGAAACACCATATATTTT. Full variable domain (missing parts from reference TRBV7-6 and TRBJ1-3): GAGVSQSPRYKVTKRGQDVALRCDPISGHVSLYWYRQALGQGPEFLTYFNYEAQQDKSGLPNDRFSAERPEGSISTLTIQRTEQRDSAMYRCASSSPAGPGNTIYFGEGSWLTVV.

This clone was observed a handful of times. CDR3 bases: TGCAGCGTTGAAGCAACCGGGATGCGCATTCAGTACTTC. Translating gives CSVEATGMRIQYF. This sequence joins TRBV29-1 and TRBJ2-4; possibly TRBD2 for D (5 bases). This CDR3 comprises 13 residues. With 1 base removed from V and 9 bases from J, the gap between germline ends came to 13 bases. CDR1 and CDR2 (germline): SQVTM, ANQGSEA.

This chain connects TRBV18 to TRBJ2-1, with 8 nucleotides matching TRBD2. Unmatched junction bases numbered 12, after V lost 3 bases and J lost 8 bases. The CDR3 is 16 residues long. Germline loops: CDR1 KGHSH, CDR2 LQKENI. CDR3 sequence (DNA): TGTGCCAGCTCACCCCGACGCTTAGCGGGAAGATATGAGCAGTTCTTC. Translated, it gives CASSPRRLAGRYEQFF. Filled out from reference TRBV18 and TRBJ2-1, the complete variable domain reads NAGVMQNPRHLVRRRGQEARLRCSPMKGHSHVYWYRQLPEEGLKFMVYLQKENIIDESGMPKERFSAEFPKEGPSILRIQQVVRGDSAAYFCASSPRRLAGRYEQFFGPGTRLTVL.

The chain combines TRBV21-1 with TRBJ2-7; the table's D call, TRBD2, was not checked against the DNA. TRBV21-1 is an annotated pseudogene. The CDR3 covers 17 residues. The chain's CDR3 is CASSKASRLAGLDEQYF. The CDR3 nucleotides are TGTGCCAGCAGCAAAGCCTCTCGACTAGCGGGTCTCGACGAGCAGTACTTC.

The chain has TRBV5-6 and TRBJ1-5; D remains ambiguous. CDR3 length: 12 residues. With 0 bases removed from V and 9 bases from J, the gap between germline ends came to 7 bases. The germline V gene encodes CDR1 SGHDT and CDR2 YYEEEE. The CDR3 sequence is CASSLAAGPQHF. CDR3 coding DNA: TGTGCCAGCAGCTTGGCCGCGGGGCCCCAGCATTTT.

The chain recombines TRBV5-4 with TRBJ2-1; D is possibly TRBD2 (6 bases). From germline, CDR1 is SGHNT and CDR2 YYREEE (reference sequence). Trimming left V 0 bases short and J 0 bases short, with 7 bases between. This CDR3 is 15 amino acids long. The CDR3 region has the DNA TGTGCCAGCAGCTTGGCCGGGAGCTCCTACAATGAGCAGTTCTTC. Encoded protein: CASSLAGSSYNEQFF.

The chain combines TRBV28 with TRBJ1-2; the D gene is possibly TRBD1 (5 bases). V lost 3 bases and J lost 2, with 7 bases in between. The CDR3 is made up of 13 amino acids. Germline CDR1 reads MDHEN; CDR2 reads SYDVKM. The CDR3 protein is CASSLGENYGYTF. The CDR3 DNA reads as TGTGCCAGCAGTTTGGGGGAGAACTATGGCTACACCTTC.

The rearrangement links TRBV5-1 to TRBJ1-2; weak D call: TRBD1 (5 bases). Trimming removed 4 bases at V and 6 bases at J, with 10 bases between. CDR1 is SGHRS, CDR2 YFSETQ, per germline. There are 12 residues in the CDR3. The CDR3 is CASSRDYDGYTF. DNA of the CDR3: TGCGCCAGCAGCAGGGACTACGATGGCTACACCTTC. Full variable domain (remainder filled in from reference TRBV5-1 and TRBJ1-2): KAGVTQTPRYLIKTRGQQVTLSCSPISGHRSVSWYQQTPGQGLQFLFEYFSETQRNKGNFPGRFSGRQFSNSRSEMNVSTLELGDSALYLCASSRDYDGYTFGSGTRLTVV.

V usage is TRBV29-1 and J usage is TRBJ1-2; 8 positions agree with TRBD1. This CDR3 has 16 amino acids. V gave up 2 bases and J gave up 7 bases; unmatched junction bases: 15. Germline values: CDR1 SQVTM, CDR2 ANQGSEA. This CDR3 reads CSVEYAGGDWSGGYTF. For the CDR3, the DNA is TGCAGCGTTGAATACGCAGGGGGCGATTGGTCGGGTGGCTACACCTTC.